The present T cell receptor (beta chain) was sequenced within a study of T cells after yellow fever vaccination. Study-wide context: Any fraction with a low cell number was prepared using SMART-Seq v4 Ultra Low Input. Study outcomes and limitations: Peaking on day 5 versus 15, the secondary response was faster but weaker. Researchers cautioned that FACS-sorted repertoires could harbor abundant clonotypes contaminating from the bulk population.

Trimming removed 2 bases from V and 8 bases from J; junction bases left unmatched: 11. Germline CDR1 is LGHDT and CDR2 is YNNKEL (reference sequence). The length of the CDR3 is 15 residues. TCRdb reprocessed the 5' RACE reads with MiXCR, giving one entry per CDR3 protein. This table holds a few hundred thousand distinct CDR3 sequences, roughly 4.3% found once. As for this clonotype: Its specificity is not known.

The chain recombines TRBV3-1 with TRBJ1-2, with TRBD1 matching over 7 bases. This TCR derives from a man aged 18-30 years who received the YFV17D yellow fever vaccine. The sample was PBMCs, taken 5 days after the yellow fever booster vaccination. The CDR3 is CASSQLGGTQRGYTF. CDR3 bases: TGTGCCAGCAGCCAACTAGGGGGCACACAGCGAGGCTACACCTTC. Full variable domain (rest looked up from reference TRBV3-1 and TRBJ1-2): DTAVSQTPKYLVTQMGNDKSIKCEQNLGHDTMYWYKQDSKKFLKIMFSYNNKELIINETVPNRFSPKSPDKAHLNLHINSLELGDSAVYFCASSQLGGTQRGYTFGSGTRLTVV.